This T cell receptor (beta chain) was sequenced in a study of blood T cell repertoires in COVID-19 (dated by TCRdb to about 2020). Looking at the study overall: Samples from collaborators originated in the United States, Italy and Spain and spanned both the acute and convalescent phases of COVID-19. The prospective study material was composed of cDNA or gDNA derived from T cells, B-cell-depleted T cells, or PBMCs. The dataset comprised deeply sampled blood TCRbeta repertoires from subjects exposed to, actively infected with, or recovered from COVID-19. The repertoires were made available in a free public database intended to serve as a resource for research on the immune response to SARS-CoV-2. Samples were obtained from the ongoing ImmuneRACE study (first 160 participants) and from some 1,300 subjects provided by 6 global collaborators. A de-identified subject ID, COVID-19 status, age in years and sex were almost always included in the sample metadata. HLA class I and class II types, where available, came from metadata supplied by the sample provider rather than from assay-based typing. The full study reports these points: Clinical and demographic metadata were provided uncurated, with the amount varying by source and participant.

The collaborating institutions used their own protocols to collect whole blood in K2EDTA tubes. For TCRbeta analysis, collaborator samples were shipped as frozen whole blood, as isolated PBMCs, or as DNA extracted from either sample type. From the cysteine up to the phenylalanine, the CDR3 has a length of 15 residues. Just CDR3 DNA is preserved here, 45 bases in frame from base 1. Between the V and J ends, shortened by 5 bases and 0 bases respectively, the junction contains 13 bases. For CDR1 and CDR2, the germline V gene (reference sequence) lists LNHDA and SQIVND. Note on this clone: What antigen it recognizes has not been identified. No clone much larger than this one lies a single base away; base qualities are absent.

TCRbeta CDR3 regions were amplified from genomic DNA by means of the immunoSEQ Assay, a bias-controlled multiplex PCR. Regarding the original processing steps: Within the assay, amplification of reference gene primers was used to estimate how many nucleated cells each sample contained. To quantify the absolute abundance of each unique TCRbeta CDR3 rearrangement, sequence reads were collapsed and filtered. For each sample, productive Simpson clonality was calculated by taking the square root of Simpson's diversity index across productive rearrangements. Drawn from immuneACCESS, this table holds only the in-frame rearrangements with V and J called that TCRdb kept. Clones are partly lost; checked studies trace under half to an unresolved V gene and leave the rest unexplained. The DNA gave D and trimming, while V, J and clone size come from that table. The sample table contains approximately 50,000 clones; only one count was recorded for 90% of them. The ten largest clones take up less than 6.5% of the sample.

This TCR came from a man in his 70s with acute or convalescent COVID-19. Recombination connected TRBV19 to TRBJ1-1; the D gene identity is not certain. Sequences were obtained from peripheral blood. CDR3 reads: CASSSRSSMNTEAFF. The DNA is TGTGCCAGTAGTTCCCGGTCTTCGATGAACACTGAAGCTTTCTTT.